Shown below are 4 T cell receptor beta chains from a single sample sequenced in a study of glioma-infiltrating T cells (dated by TCRdb to about 2016). Sequencing used an Illumina MiSeq. The iRepertoire nested amplicon-rescue multiplex PCR (arm-PCR) platform was used to amplify TCR alpha and beta CDR3 regions from RNA. TCRdb reprocessing: public reads trimmed at Q25 with fastp, clones called with MiXCR, in-frame beta chains kept. Rows with one shared CDR3 protein collapse into an entry with the most common genes and DNA. Here the sample has more than 90,000 distinct CDR3 sequences; about 40% occur a single time. 35% to 40% of the sample is taken by the ten largest. The source material was glioma tissue, nonneoplastic brain tissue, or PBMCs (not recorded which). The receptors shown here come from a human donor with low-grade glioma or glioblastoma, undergoing nonglioma brain surgery, or in good health (not recorded which).

The chain couples TRBV4-1 to TRBJ2-4, with TRBD2 identical over 9 bases. After removal of 5 bases from V and 8 bases from J, the junction contained 13 bases not matched to a gene. Germline V gene data show CDR1 as MGHRA and CDR2 as YSYEKL. The CDR3 is 16 amino acids. DNA of the CDR3: TGCGCCAGCAGCTACCTTTCCCCTAGCGGGAAGGACATTCAGTACTTC. This sequence encodes CASSYLSPSGKDIQYF.

Of note for this clonotype: This may be a read error: a much more frequent sequence differs by one nucleotide. The chain couples TRBV12-3 or TRBV12-4 to TRBJ2-7; 7 bases fit TRBD2. The CDR3 spans 13 residues. As DNA, the CDR3 is TGTGCCAGCAGTATGCTAGCGGTCTACGAGCGGTACTTC. As protein: CASSMLAVYERYF.

A note on this clonotype: Germline is not matched at one junction end, which may reflect a read error. This chain joins TRBV2 and TRBJ2-5; D may be TRBD1 (5 bases). Germline lookup yields CDR1 SNHLY and CDR2 FYNNEI. The CDR3 covers 13 residues. The chain's CDR3 is CASSRDRQEIQYF. CDR3 in DNA: TGTGCCAGCAGCCGTGACAGACAAGAGATCCAGTACTTC.

This clonotype occurred many times. The gene calls are TRBV20-1 and TRBJ1-6, with a tentative D call TRBD1 (5 bases). The V gene's germline CDR1 is DFQATT and CDR2 SNEGSKA (reference sequence). This CDR3 is built from 16 residues. The V end was cut by 1 base, the J end by 7 bases, with 17 bases between. In DNA, the CDR3 is TGCAGTGCTAGAGCAACTGGGACTCCAGCAAATTCACCCCTCCACTTT. This encodes CSARATGTPANSPLHF.